Presented here are 20 T cell receptor beta chains from one specimen sequenced in a study of T cells in Graves' hyperthyroidism and ophthalmopathy. The source material, RNA transcripts, was used to amplify TCR beta CDR3 regions. Carried out on the TCR CDR3, a first-round RT-PCR used the HTBI primer set. TCRdb analysed the multiplex PCR reads with MiXCR anew, one entry per CDR3 protein. This table holds some 370,000 distinct CDR3 sequences, around an eighth found once. The material sequenced was blood. These receptors originate from a man aged 45-65 years with Graves' ophthalmopathy.

This clonotype has ten or more counts. The rearrangement joins TRBV27 to TRBJ2-7; TRBD2 matches 11 bases. V lost 10 bases and J lost 2; bases outside the gene matches: 10. Germline-derived CDR1 and CDR2 are MNHEY and SMNVEV (reference sequence). The CDR3 spans 15 residues. CDR3: CATRFTSGGPYEQYF. The CDR3 DNA reads as TGTGCCACCCGGTTTACTAGCGGGGGACCCTACGAGCAGTACTTC.

There are many counts of this clonotype. The CDR3 nucleotides are TGTGCCAGCAGCCAAGGTTCAGGGGGCACTGAAGCTTTCTTT. It yields the protein CASSQGSGGTEAFF. The genes are TRBV3-1 and TRBJ1-1; 7 nucleotides agree with TRBD1. The CDR3 runs 14 residues. V was pared by 1 base and J by 4 bases, with 3 bases of the junction left unmatched. CDR1 and CDR2 (germline): LGHDT, YNNKEL (reference sequence).

This clonotype has ten or more counts. The rearrangement joins TRBV30 to TRBJ1-1; D gene uncertain. Trimming stripped 4 bases from V and 5 bases from J, with 8 bases between. The germline V gene has CDR1 GTSNPN and CDR2 SVGIG (reference sequence). The CDR3 extends over 11 amino acids. The CDR3 protein is CAWTEQTEAFF. CDR3 bases: TGTGCCTGGACGGAGCAGACTGAAGCTTTCTTT.

Ten or more counts support this clonotype. The genes are TRBV20-1 and TRBJ2-1, with D possibly matching TRBD2 (6 bases). CDR3 size: 16 residues. Trimming stripped 5 bases from V and 0 bases from J, with 17 bases between. CDR1 is DFQATT, CDR2 SNEGSKA, per germline (reference sequence). The CDR3 reads CSAAPPGGSSYNEQFF. CDR3 DNA: TGCAGTGCTGCACCCCCCGGGGGTAGCTCCTACAATGAGCAGTTCTTC.

The sample holds a few counts of this clonotype. V is TRBV28 and J is TRBJ1-2, with D perhaps TRBD1 (5 bases). This CDR3 is built from 15 residues. V dropped 6 bases and J dropped 14 bases, with 28 bases sitting between them. Germline values: CDR1 MDHEN, CDR2 SYDVKM. The CDR3 region has the DNA TGTGCCAGCAGCCCAACGCCACAGGATCCTATGTTGGGGACCTTC. This encodes CASSPTPQDPMLGTF.

Ten or more counts support this clonotype. The V and J genes are TRBV7-6 and TRBJ2-7, with D hard to call. The germline gives CDR1 SGHVS, CDR2 FNYEAQ. The germline V and J ends were trimmed by 5 bases and 3 bases, with 14 bases remaining between them. The CDR3 is made up of 14 amino acids. CDR3 in DNA: TGTGCCAGCAGCCTAACGGACGGAGACTACGAGCAGTACTTC. This codes for CASSLTDGDYEQYF.

This clonotype was observed many times. This rearrangement joins TRBV3-1 to TRBJ2-1; 10 nucleotides agree with TRBD2. CDR1 is LGHDT, CDR2 YNNKEL, per germline (reference sequence). V lost 4 bases, J lost 0 bases, and 3 bases stayed unmatched. CDR3 length: 16 residues. Here the CDR3 reads CASSPSSGGSYNEQFF. Written as DNA, the CDR3 is TGTGCCAGCAGCCCCTCTAGCGGGGGCTCCTACAATGAGCAGTTCTTC.

This clonotype occurred many times. The rearrangement joins TRBV11-2 to TRBJ2-1; the match to TRBD2 covers 8 bases. Germline V gene data show CDR1 as SGHAT and CDR2 as FQNNGV. The CDR3 extends over 15 amino acids. V lost 1 base and J lost 3; bases outside the gene matches: 2. The CDR3 sequence: CASSLGLAYYNEQFF. The CDR3 coding sequence is TGTGCCAGCAGCTTAGGACTAGCGTACTACAATGAGCAGTTCTTC. Complete variable domain (other parts from reference TRBV11-2 and TRBJ2-1): EAGVAQSPRYKIIEKRQSVAFWCNPISGHATLYWYQQILGQGPKLLIQFQNNGVVDDSQLPKDRFSAERLKGVDSTLKIQPAKLEDSAVYLCASSLGLAYYNEQFFGPGTRLTVL.

The table lists this clonotype with a few counts. This sequence joins TRBV28 and TRBJ2-1; 7 nucleotides align to TRBD1. The CDR3 loop spans 14 amino acids. CDR1 MDHEN and CDR2 SYDVKM come from the germline V gene. V was pared by 3 bases and J by 7 bases, with 6 bases of the junction left unmatched. The CDR3 reads CASSLWGQSNEQFF. CDR3 bases: TGTGCCAGCAGTTTGTGGGGACAGTCGAATGAGCAGTTCTTC.

This clonotype was seen ten or more times. V usage is TRBV2 and J usage is TRBJ2-7; D might be TRBD2 (5 bases). V shed 3 bases and J shed 3 bases, with 15 bases lying between them. Germline lookup yields CDR1 SNHLY and CDR2 FYNNEI. The CDR3 runs 15 residues. CDR3 nucleotide sequence: TGTGCCAGCAGTGACTCAGCGGTAGCGATCTACGAGCAGTACTTC. Translating gives CASSDSAVAIYEQYF.

This chain links TRBV6-1 with TRBJ2-1, with 11 bases matching TRBD2. The CDR3 spans 15 residues. Germline values: CDR1 MNHNS, CDR2 SASEGT. The ends lost 6 bases at V and 4 bases at J; junction bases unmatched: 5. CDR3 nucleotide sequence: TGTGCCAGCAGCGGGACTAGCGGTAAATACAATGAGCAGTTCTTC. Protein: CASSGTSGKYNEQFF.

This clonotype appeared many times. The rearrangement uses TRBV18 and TRBJ2-1, with D perhaps TRBD1 (6 bases). The CDR3 covers 16 residues. Germline V gives CDR1 KGHSH, CDR2 LQKENI. The V gene lost 0 bases and the J gene lost 2 bases, with 11 bases spanning the gap. The CDR3 protein is CASSPPDSLAYNEQFF. Here the CDR3 DNA reads TGTGCCAGCTCACCACCGGACAGCTTAGCCTACAATGAGCAGTTCTTC.

Ten or more counts support this clonotype. The chain combines TRBV13 with TRBJ2-5; TRBD2 agrees at 9 bases. The CDR3 length is 17 residues. The germline V gene encodes CDR1 PRHDT and CDR2 FYEKMQ (reference sequence). J lost 5 bases, V lost 5 bases, and 15 bases had no gene match. CDR3 protein: CASSPRPAGGNWETQYF. The CDR3 DNA follows: TGTGCCAGCAGCCCCCGCCCAGCGGGAGGAAATTGGGAGACCCAGTACTTC.

This clonotype was seen a handful of times. This rearrangement joins TRBV30 to TRBJ2-3, with 10 positions matching TRBD2. Germline-derived CDR1 and CDR2 are GTSNPN and SVGIG (reference sequence). The CDR3 contains 15 residues. J gave up 0 bases and V 3 bases, and 3 bases lay outside the gene matches. The CDR3 is CAWSLLAGSTDTQYF. Written as DNA, the CDR3 is TGTGCCTGGAGCTTACTAGCGGGGAGCACAGATACGCAGTATTTT.

The table lists this clonotype with many counts. The chain combines TRBV27 with TRBJ2-7; D call uncertain. The CDR3 runs 14 residues. The V gene's germline CDR1 is MNHEY and CDR2 SMNVEV (reference sequence). The ends were cut back, 1 base at V and 2 bases at J, with 9 bases in the middle. DNA for the CDR3: TGTGCCAGCAGTTTATACCCCGACGCCTACGAGCAGTACTTC. As protein: CASSLYPDAYEQYF.

Turning to this clonotype: A much larger clone differs from this one at a single base, so this may be a read error. This rearrangement joins TRBV12-3 or TRBV12-4 to TRBJ2-5; weak D call: TRBD2 (5 bases). The CDR3 is 12 amino acids. This CDR3 reads CASSLRAEAQYF. DNA of the CDR3: TGTGCCAGCAGCTTGCGGGCAGAGGCCCAGTACTTC.

This clonotype was found many times. This chain uses TRBV2 with TRBJ2-5; 10 bases line up with TRBD2. Looked up from germline, CDR1 is SNHLY and CDR2 is FYNNEI. This CDR3 region has 15 residues. V lost 6 bases to trimming and J lost 5 bases; unmatched junction nucleotides: 9. This CDR3 reads CASRPLAGVAETQYF. CDR3 bases: TGTGCCAGCAGACCTCTAGCGGGAGTTGCTGAGACCCAGTACTTC.

This clonotype was seen repeatedly, ten times or more. The chain uses TRBV28 and TRBJ1-1, with D perhaps TRBD1 (5 bases). Per the germline V gene, CDR1 is MDHEN and CDR2 is SYDVKM. The CDR3 runs 17 residues. The V and J ends lost 8 bases and 5 bases respectively, with 27 bases between them. As DNA, the CDR3 is TGTGCCAGCCGTTCGGGTGTATATCGGGGGGAGAGGACTGAAGCTTTCTTT. Translation gives CASRSGVYRGERTEAFF.

This clonotype was observed many times. The chain employs TRBV30 and TRBJ1-1; the D is unclear. Trimming took off 1 base at V and 1 base at J, with 7 bases between the two ends. Germline-derived CDR1 and CDR2 are GTSNPN and SVGIG (reference sequence). The CDR3 extends over 13 amino acids. The DNA of the CDR3 is TGTGCCTGGAGTGCCCGACAGAACACTGAAGCTTTCTTT. This codes for CAWSARQNTEAFF.

Many counts were recorded for this clonotype. V usage is TRBV12-3 or TRBV12-4 and J usage is TRBJ1-6; D not certain. V gave up 2 bases and J gave up 8 bases, with 4 bases separating them. The CDR3 extends over 12 amino acids. The CDR3 reads CASSLTYSPLHF. The CDR3 DNA sequence: TGTGCCAGCAGTTTAACGTATTCACCCCTCCACTTT.